These 5 T cell receptor beta chains share one sample of origin, sequenced in a study of CD8 T cells in Susac syndrome. After extraction with the RNeasy kit, roughly 0.45 to 1 ug of the RNA was reverse transcribed using random hexamers. One entry per CDR3 protein, called by TCRdb with MiXCR from the immunoSEQ multiplex PCR reads. The profile shows 110,000 to 150,000 distinct CDR3 sequences, 90% to 95% of them singletons. Sequenced sample: CD8+ T cells from PBMCs. All receptors come from a human donor in good health.

The rearrangement links TRBV20-1 to TRBJ1-1; D is undetermined. This CDR3 comprises 13 residues. The V end was cut by 7 bases, the J end by 0 bases, with 12 bases between. Germline CDR1 reads DFQATT; CDR2 reads SNEGSKA (reference sequence). The CDR3 DNA reads TGCAGTGTTCCCGATAAAATGAACACTGAAGCTTTCTTT. Its translation is CSVPDKMNTEAFF.

The chain links TRBV20-1 to TRBJ1-1; D not certain. The ends were cut back, 6 bases at V and 2 bases at J, with 16 bases in the middle. CDR3 length: 14 residues. From germline, CDR1 is DFQATT and CDR2 SNEGSKA (reference sequence). DNA for the CDR3: TGCAGTGCAGAGAGCGAGGCACTAAACACTGAAGCTTTCTTT. Translation: CSAESEALNTEAFF.

The rearrangement links TRBV28 to TRBJ2-7, with D perhaps being TRBD1 or TRBD2 (7 bases each). Germline loops: CDR1 MDHEN, CDR2 SYDVKM. The V end lost 4 bases, the J end lost 5 bases, and 12 bases lay between the germline ends. There are 13 residues in the CDR3. This chain's CDR3 is CASSWGGTDEQYF. CDR3 in DNA: TGTGCCAGCAGTTGGGGAGGGACAGACGAGCAGTACTTC.

The chain couples TRBV12-3 or TRBV12-4 to TRBJ1-1; D possibly corresponds to TRBD1 (5 bases). V was shortened by 4 bases and J by 3 bases, with 12 bases between the two germline ends. The CDR3 runs to 14 residues. As DNA, the CDR3 is TGTGCCAGCAGTTCTGGGGGGATAGACACTGAAGCTTTCTTT. Protein product: CASSSGGIDTEAFF.

This clonotype has just one count. This chain links TRBV6-4 with TRBJ2-1; 8 bases are a match to TRBD2. Germline CDR1 reads MRHNA; CDR2 reads SNTAGT. This CDR3 is built from 14 residues. The V gene end was trimmed by 2 bases and the J gene end by 8 bases; junction bases not matched to a gene: 5. The CDR3 is CASSDGLAQDEQFF. As DNA, the CDR3 is TGTGCCAGCAGTGACGGACTAGCACAGGATGAGCAGTTCTTC.